These 23 T cell receptor beta chains were all obtained from the same sample, sequenced in a study of cytomegalovirus exposure and HLA in healthy donors. The PCR contained 60 Vbeta and 13 Jbeta primers. Some clones are missing from TCRdb's copy, which holds only in-frame ones; the method was immunoSEQ multiplex PCR. The repertoire has 100,000 to 150,000 clones, under 20% of them found once; the top ten carry about 3%. Sequenced material: PBMCs. The origin of the receptors is a female donor in good health and CMV-seropositive.

J is TRBJ2-3 and V is TRBV5-4; no clear D gene. CDR3 size: 13 residues. V shed 2 bases and J shed 6 bases, with 10 bases lying between them. Germline V gene lookup returns CDR1 SGHNT and CDR2 YYREEE (reference sequence). CDR3 bases: TGTGCCAGCAGCTTCCCGGGTCAGGATACGCAGTATTTT. Its translation: CASSFPGQDTQYF.

The V and J genes are TRBV5-6 and TRBJ2-3, with 9 nucleotides matching TRBD2. V shed 4 bases and J 1 base; nucleotides not matched to a gene: 16. CDR1 and CDR2 (germline): SGHDT, YYEEEE. CDR3 length: 19 amino acids. CDR3 amino acids: CASSPALFSGGTRTDTQYF. Here the CDR3 DNA reads TGTGCCAGCAGCCCTGCGCTCTTTAGCGGGGGTACCCGCACAGATACGCAGTATTTT.

The chain couples TRBV7-2 to TRBJ1-2; 10 bases are a match to TRBD1. With V trimmed by 4 bases and J by 4 bases, 6 bases remained unmatched. CDR1 and CDR2 (germline): SGHTA, FQGNSA. This CDR3 has 15 residues. CDR3 sequence (DNA): TGTGCCAGCAGCTCCCAAGGGACAGGGGTCTATGGCTACACCTTC. Residues: CASSSQGTGVYGYTF. Looking up the rest from reference TRBV7-2 and TRBJ1-2 gives the full variable domain: GAGVSQSPSNKVTEKGKDVELRCDPISGHTALYWYRQSLGQGLEFLIYFQGNSAPDKSGLPSDRFSAERTGGSVSTLTIQRTQQEDSAVYLCASSSQGTGVYGYTFGSGTRLTVV.

The CDR3 DNA sequence: TGCGCCAGCAGCGTACTATTCTCGAGCGGGTACAATGAGCAGTTCTTC. Its protein is CASSVLFSSGYNEQFF. The chain is built from TRBV5-1 and TRBJ2-1; a possible D gene is TRBD2 (6 bases). Trimming took 4 bases from V and 4 from J, leaving 18 bases between them. The CDR3 runs to 16 residues. Germline CDR1 is SGHRS and CDR2 is YFSETQ.

This chain links TRBV25-1 with TRBJ2-3; perhaps TRBD2 as D (6 bases). The V gene's germline CDR1 is MGHDK and CDR2 SYGVNS. The CDR3 runs to 15 residues. V shed 3 bases and J shed 1 base, with 11 bases lying between them. In DNA form, the CDR3 reads TGTGCCAGCAGTGAGGGTCAGCGGGGCACAGATACGCAGTATTTT. Protein product: CASSEGQRGTDTQYF.

This clone occurred a few times. CDR3 in amino acids: CASDSGGQTQYF. The CDR3 nucleotides are TGTGCCAGCGATTCGGGGGGACAGACCCAGTACTTC. The rearrangement uses TRBV14 and TRBJ2-5, with TRBD2 identical over 7 bases. The CDR3 extends over 12 amino acids. With 8 bases clipped from V and 6 bases from J, the junction kept 6 bases outside the gene matches. CDR1 and CDR2 from the germline V gene are SGHDN and FVKESK.

This chain connects TRBV7-2 to TRBJ1-3; D is undetermined. CDR3 length: 13 amino acids. V was cut by 3 bases and J by 5 bases, with 8 bases left in between. In germline, CDR1 is SGHTA, CDR2 FQGNSA. CDR3 bases: TGTGCCAGCAGCTTTGAGCGTCGAAACACCATATATTTT. Residues: CASSFERRNTIYF.

This clone was observed a few times. The chain employs TRBV5-1 and TRBJ1-2, with 10 bases matching TRBD1. Germline V gives CDR1 SGHRS, CDR2 YFSETQ. The CDR3 covers 17 residues. The V and J ends lost 4 bases and 2 bases, in that order; junction bases with no gene match: 11. The chain's CDR3 is CASSQSRDRGGNYGYTF. Here the CDR3 DNA reads TGCGCCAGCAGCCAGTCCCGGGACAGGGGTGGGAACTATGGCTACACCTTC.

This clone was seen only a few times. The chain uses TRBV9 and TRBJ2-1; D perhaps matches TRBD2 (6 bases). The CDR3 consists of 16 residues. Trimming removed 6 bases at V and 2 bases at J, with 18 bases between. Germline CDR1 is SGDLS and CDR2 is YYNGEE. The CDR3 sequence: CASKGGRIRPYNEQFF. CDR3 DNA sequence: TGTGCCAGCAAAGGAGGGCGGATCCGGCCCTACAATGAGCAGTTCTTC.

This chain joins TRBV19 and TRBJ1-1, with TRBD1 identical over 7 bases. Germline loops: CDR1 LNHDA, CDR2 SQIVND (reference sequence). The CDR3 is made up of 15 amino acids. V lost 1 base, J lost 5 bases, and 7 bases stayed unmatched. Written as DNA, the CDR3 is TGTGCCAGTAGTATAGGGACAGGAGTGCTGACTGAAGCTTTCTTT. This translates into CASSIGTGVLTEAFF. Full variable domain (outside the CDR3, taken from reference TRBV19 and TRBJ1-1): DGGITQSPKYLFRKEGQNVTLSCEQNLNHDAMYWYRQDPGQGLRLIYYSQIVNDFQKGDIAEGYSVSREKKESFPLTVTSAQKNPTAFYLCASSIGTGVLTEAFFGQGTRLTVV.

The chain links TRBV5-1 to TRBJ2-1, with 14 bases matching TRBD2. This CDR3 has 18 residues. V trimming: 2 bases; J trimming: 4 bases; junction bases outside the gene matches: 8. Germline V CDR1 and CDR2: SGHRS, YFSETQ. The CDR3 nucleotides read TGCGCCAGCAGCTTTGGACTAGCGGGGGGTCTTAGTTACAATGAGCAGTTCTTC. Translation gives CASSFGLAGGLSYNEQFF. Filled out from reference TRBV5-1 and TRBJ2-1, the complete variable domain reads KAGVTQTPRYLIKTRGQQVTLSCSPISGHRSVSWYQQTPGQGLQFLFEYFSETQRNKGNFPGRFSGRQFSNSRSEMNVSTLELGDSALYLCASSFGLAGGLSYNEQFFGPGTRLTVL.

This clone has just a few counts. The V gene is TRBV28, the J gene TRBJ1-3; D might be TRBD1 (5 bases). The CDR3 extends over 17 amino acids. In germline, CDR1 is MDHEN, CDR2 SYDVKM. V was trimmed by 3 bases and J by 1 base, leaving 16 bases between them. CDR3 DNA: TGTGCCAGCAGTTTTGGGGGAGGGGAAATTTCTGGAAACACCATATATTTT. This encodes CASSFGGGEISGNTIYF.

The chain employs TRBV7-3 and TRBJ2-2; 7 nucleotides line up with TRBD2. V was pared by 5 bases and J by 0 bases, with 3 bases of the junction left unmatched. The CDR3 is 15 amino acids. Germline values: CDR1 SGHTA, CDR2 FQGTGA. The CDR3 nucleotides are TGTGCCAGCAGCCCGAGCGGGACGAACACCGGGGAGCTGTTTTTT. Amino acid sequence: CASSPSGTNTGELFF.

The chain has TRBV4-1 and TRBJ2-7; D gene uncertain. The CDR3 length is 15 residues. The germline V and J ends were trimmed by 4 bases and 0 bases, with 13 bases remaining between them. Germline lookup yields CDR1 MGHRA and CDR2 YSYEKL. The CDR3 loop is CASSPRLMSSYEQYF. The CDR3 bases are TGCGCCAGCAGCCCCCGTTTGATGAGCTCCTACGAGCAGTACTTC.

This clone turned up a few times. The rearrangement links TRBV5-8 to TRBJ1-5; the match to TRBD1 covers 8 bases. V was pared by 4 bases and J by 2 bases, with 5 bases of the junction left unmatched. The CDR3 totals 15 residues. Germline assignment: CDR1 SGHTS and CDR2 YDEGEE. The CDR3 coding sequence is TGTGCCAGCAGCCGGACAGGGACCGGCAATCAGCCCCAGCATTTT. Translating gives CASSRTGTGNQPQHF.

A few counts support this clone. This sequence joins TRBV7-2 and TRBJ2-3; possible D gene TRBD2, 6 bases. Germline V lookup: CDR1 SGHTA, CDR2 FQGNSA. Between the trimmed V and J ends, which lost 1 base and 10 bases, there was a span of 12 bases. CDR3 length: 13 amino acids. Written as DNA, the CDR3 is TGTGCCAGCAGCTTAGAACGGTTAGCGGCGCAGTATTTT. Encoded protein: CASSLERLAAQYF.

This clone has only a few counts. J is TRBJ2-7 and V is TRBV4-1; 10 bases map to TRBD1. Germline V gene sequence: CDR1 MGHRA, CDR2 YSYEKL. V was clipped by 3 bases and J by 3 bases; unmatched bases: 2. The CDR3 length is 14 residues. The CDR3 DNA reads TGCGCCAGCAGCCAGAGGGACAGGGGCTACGAGCAGTACTTC. Translated, it gives CASSQRDRGYEQYF.

The chain links TRBV10-3 to TRBJ1-6; D not resolved. CDR3 length: 16 residues. Germline loops: CDR1 ENHRY, CDR2 SYGVKD. Trimming took 0 bases from V and 7 from J, leaving 13 bases between them. CDR3 sequence reads: CAISESKRLSNSPLHF. The CDR3 bases are TGTGCCATCAGTGAGTCGAAGAGACTGTCAAATTCACCCCTCCACTTT.

In its sample, this clone was seen a few times. The CDR3 DNA reads as TGTGCCAGCAGTCGAAATTCTATCTCCTACAATGAGCAGTTCTTC. Protein sequence: CASSRNSISYNEQFF. This chain connects TRBV27 to TRBJ2-1; unclear D gene. The CDR3 covers 15 residues. From germline, CDR1 is MNHEY and CDR2 SMNVEV (reference sequence). With 5 bases removed from V and 0 bases from J, the gap between germline ends came to 11 bases.

The chain links TRBV19 to TRBJ1-6; D is unresolved. The V end was cut by 3 bases, the J end by 8 bases, with 8 bases between. This CDR3 has 13 amino acids. CDR1 LNHDA and CDR2 SQIVND come from the germline V gene (reference sequence). The CDR3 region has the DNA TGTGCCAGTAGTATGTTTCAGGATTCACCCCTCCACTTT. Translating it yields CASSMFQDSPLHF.

The gene calls are TRBV9 and TRBJ2-3; D might be TRBD2 (6 bases). Germline CDR1 and CDR2: SGDLS and YYNGEE. The CDR3 covers 15 residues. The germline V and J ends were trimmed by 0 bases and 6 bases, with 14 bases remaining between them. DNA of the CDR3: TGTGCCAGCAGCGTAGATATCTGGAGGGACGATACGCAGTATTTT. Protein sequence: CASSVDIWRDDTQYF.

The J gene is TRBJ2-1, the V gene TRBV9, with TRBD2 matching 9 bases. CDR1 and CDR2 from the germline V gene are SGDLS and YYNGEE. The CDR3 has 16 amino acids. The trim removed 3 bases at V and 4 bases at J, leaving 8 bases unmatched. CDR3 loop: CASSADPSGAYNEQFF. Written as DNA, the CDR3 is TGTGCCAGCAGCGCAGACCCTAGCGGGGCATACAATGAGCAGTTCTTC.

This clone appeared a single time. The J gene is TRBJ2-7, the V gene TRBV19, with unresolved D. Trimming took off 5 bases at V and 2 bases at J, with 10 bases between the two ends. This CDR3 comprises 13 residues. Germline-derived CDR1 and CDR2 are LNHDA and SQIVND (reference sequence). CDR3 nucleotides: TGTGCCAGTAGTCTGGTCAGCGCCTACGAGCAGTACTTC. As protein: CASSLVSAYEQYF.